This note documents a single T cell receptor (beta chain) sequence. The entry originates in a study of blood T cell repertoires in COVID-19. About the research overall: Acute and convalescent COVID-19 samples came from the United States, Italy and Spain. From T cells, B-cell-depleted T cells, or PBMCs came the material, which was cDNA or gDNA.

Authors' methods: Amplification with reference gene primers provided the estimates of nucleated cell counts. Libraries were prepared by immunoSEQ multiplex PCR; TCRdb keeps only in-frame clonotypes and omits some of them. From that table come the V and J calls and clone size; the DNA was used to work out D and trimming. The sample includes tens of thousands of clones, around nine tenths of them seen just once. The CDR3 consists of 11 residues. The ends were cut back, 5 bases at V and 7 bases at J, with 11 bases in the middle. Germline CDR1 DFQATT, CDR2 SNEGSKA (reference sequence). This clonotype was sampled from a man in his fifties with acute or convalescent COVID-19. The chain couples TRBV20-1 to TRBJ1-1; D gene ambiguous. The sample was peripheral blood. In nucleotides, the CDR3 is TGCAGTGCTTCCCCGAGGGATGAAGCTTTCTTT. Translating it yields CSASPRDEAFF.